This T cell receptor beta chain was recovered during a study of blood T cell repertoires in COVID-19. The overall study: Acute and convalescent COVID-19 samples came from the United States, Italy and Spain. Sources were T cells, B-cell-depleted T cells, or PBMCs; the material itself was cDNA or gDNA.

There are 15 residues in the CDR3. Trimming removed 0 bases at V and 7 bases at J, with 13 bases between. CDR1 is SGHTA and CDR2 is FQGNSA in the germline V gene. Authors' analysis steps: Reference gene primer amplification gave estimated nucleated cell counts. Sequencing used immunoSEQ multiplex PCR; TCRdb keeps in-frame clones, though not all of them. That table supplies the V and J calls and clone size; D and trimming were determined from the DNA. This table has about 200,000 clones, approximately 84% appearing once. Sequenced material: peripheral blood. The V and J genes are TRBV7-2 and TRBJ1-3, with D hard to call. The clonotype originates from a woman older than 75 with acute or convalescent COVID-19. Written as DNA, the CDR3 is TGTGCCAGCAGCTTAGCGCGAGGGTATGGGAACACCATATATTTT. Translating gives CASSLARGYGNTIYF.